This T cell receptor (beta chain) was identified in a study of blood T cell repertoires in COVID-19. Across the whole study: Acute and convalescent COVID-19 specimens originated in the United States, Italy and Spain. PBMCs, B-cell-depleted T cells, or T cells provided the cDNA or gDNA that made up the material.

Germline CDR1 is SGHRS and CDR2 is YFSETQ. V lost 0 bases and J lost 1; bases outside the gene matches: 1. This CDR3 is 16 amino acids long. This clone occurred a few times. Original data processing: Reference gene primer amplification in the assay estimated nucleated cell counts. Measured with immunoSEQ multiplex PCR; TCRdb has only the in-frame clones, and not every one. That table gives V, J and clone size, and the DNA gave D and trimming. This sample yields about 27,000 clones, of which roughly 83% are seen a single time; 25% belongs to the top ten. This TCR derives from a man aged 70 or older with active COVID-19. Sequenced material: peripheral blood. The chain employs TRBV5-1 and TRBJ1-3; 10 bases agree with TRBD1. The CDR3 nucleotides read TGCGCCAGCAGCTTGGCGGGACAGGGGTCTGGAAACACCATATATTTT. The encoded protein is CASSLAGQGSGNTIYF.